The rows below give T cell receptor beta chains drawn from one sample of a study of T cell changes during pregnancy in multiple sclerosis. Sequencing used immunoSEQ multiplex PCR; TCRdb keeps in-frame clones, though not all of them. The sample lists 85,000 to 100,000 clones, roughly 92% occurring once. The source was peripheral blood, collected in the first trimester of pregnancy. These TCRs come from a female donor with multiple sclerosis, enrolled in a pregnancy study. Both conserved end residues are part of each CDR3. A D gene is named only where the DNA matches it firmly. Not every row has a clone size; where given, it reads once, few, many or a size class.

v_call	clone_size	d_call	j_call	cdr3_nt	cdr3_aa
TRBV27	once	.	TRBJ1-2	TGTGCCAGCAGTCCCAAGACCAGGCCCTATGGCTACACCTTC	CASSPKTRPYGYTF
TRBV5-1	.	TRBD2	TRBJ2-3	TGCGCCAGCAGGGTAGCGGGAGGGCCAGGGGATACGCAGTATTTT	CASRVAGGPGDTQYF
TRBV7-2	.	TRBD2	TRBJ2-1	TGTGCCAGCAGCCTCACGGGGGGGGAGGCTAGTAAATTCTTC	CASSLTGGEASKFF
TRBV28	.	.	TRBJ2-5	TGTGCCAGCAGCCCTCCGACAGAAGAGACCCAGTACTTC	CASSPPTEETQYF
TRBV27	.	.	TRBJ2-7	TGTGCCAGCAGTCCCTATCTGACTCTCTCCTACGAGCAGTACTTC	CASSPYLTLSYEQYF
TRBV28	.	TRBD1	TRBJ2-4	TGTGCCAGCTTACCCCCAGGGGGCTATCCCAAAAACATTCAGTACTTC	CASLPPGGYPKNIQYF
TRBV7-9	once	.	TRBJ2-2	TGTGCCAGCAGCCTGACTAGTGACACCGGGGAGCTGTTTTTT	CASSLTSDTGELFF
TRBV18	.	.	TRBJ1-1	TGTGCCAGCTCACCAGAGATGGCTGGGGCAGGGGTTACCATGAACACTGAAGCTTTCTTT	CASSPEMAGAGVTMNTEAFF
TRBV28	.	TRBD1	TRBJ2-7	TGTGCCAGCAAGACAGGGTACTACGAGCAGTACTTC	CASKTGYYEQYF
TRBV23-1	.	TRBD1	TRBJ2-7	TGCGCCAGCAGTCATCCGGGGACAGGAGTGTACGAGCAGTACTTC	CASSHPGTGVYEQYF
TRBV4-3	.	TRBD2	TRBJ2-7	TGCGCCAGCAGCCAAGCGGCTAGCGGGACCTACGAGCAGTACTTC	CASSQAASGTYEQYF
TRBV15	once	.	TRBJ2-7	TGTGCCACCAGCAGAGATCCCCCACGAACTTACGAGCAGTACTTC	CATSRDPPRTYEQYF
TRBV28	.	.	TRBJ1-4	TGTGCCAGCAGTCCCGGGACATTCGGGGAAAAACTGTTTTTT	CASSPGTFGEKLFF
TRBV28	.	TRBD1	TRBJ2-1	TGTGCCAGTAAACAGGGGGGCTACAATGAGCAGTTCTTC	CASKQGGYNEQFF
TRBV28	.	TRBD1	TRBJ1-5	TGTGCCAGCAGCCAAGGGACAGCTAGCAATCAGCCCCAGCATTTT	CASSQGTASNQPQHF
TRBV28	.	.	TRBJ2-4	TGTGCCAGCAACCCCCAGGGGCTAGCCAAAAACATTCAGTACTTC	CASNPQGLAKNIQYF
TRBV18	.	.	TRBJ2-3	TGTGCCAGCTCACCCGCGGGAGATACGCAGTATTTT	CASSPAGDTQYF
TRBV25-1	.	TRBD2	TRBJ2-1	TGTGCCAGCAGTGAGACACGGGAGGAACCCTACAATGAGCAGTTCTTC	CASSETREEPYNEQFF
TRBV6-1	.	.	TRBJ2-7	TGTGCCAGCGGCCTTGGGGGCAGGGGGGCCTACGAGCAGTACTTC	CASGLGGRGAYEQYF
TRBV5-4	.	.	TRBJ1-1	TGTGCCAGCAGCCCATGGACATCGAACACTGAAGCTTTCTTT	CASSPWTSNTEAFF
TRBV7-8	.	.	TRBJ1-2	TGTGCCAGCAGCTTAGCGAGGGTAGCGAAAGGAGGGTCTAACTATGGCTACACCTTC	CASSLARVAKGGSNYGYTF
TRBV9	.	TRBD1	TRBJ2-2	TGTGCCAGCAGCGGGATCCGACAGGGTTTAGGGCCCGGGGAGCTGTTTTTT	CASSGIRQGLGPGELFF